These T cell receptor beta chains were read from a single sample in a study. MiXCR, run by TCRdb on the 5' RACE reads, gives a single entry per CDR3 protein. The sample lists approximately 5,000 distinct CDR3 sequences, 52% seen once, with less than 4.5% in the top ten. Sequenced sample: memory CD4+ T cells sorted from blood. Receptors originate from a female donor with breast cancer. The CDR3 runs from the conserved cysteine through the conserved F or W. Each record gives: V gene, clone size, D gene, J gene, CDR3 protein, CDR3 DNA. The D gene is left open where the match is weak. The size field is filled for only some rows; it gives once, few, many or a size class.

TRBV6-6	few	NA	TRBJ2-7	CASSPGNHEQYF	TGTGCCAGCAGTCCAGGGAACCACGAGCAGTACTTC
TRBV25-1	few	NA	TRBJ1-1	CASSTAKQHPTEAFF	TGTGCCAGCAGTACGGCCAAGCAACATCCGACTGAAGCTTTCTTT
TRBV12-3/TRBV12-4	NA	TRBD1	TRBJ1-4	CASSLNTYGTGPSEKLFF	TGTGCCAGCAGTTTAAATACGTACGGGACAGGGCCGTCTGAAAAACTGTTTTTT
TRBV5-1	NA	NA	TRBJ2-7	CASSTGRTYEQYF	TGCGCCAGCAGCACAGGGCGCACCTACGAGCAGTACTTC
TRBV29-1	NA	NA	TRBJ2-1	CSVEDLSESISYNEQFF	TGCAGCGTTGAAGATCTATCGGAGTCGATCTCCTACAATGAGCAGTTCTTC
TRBV20-1	NA	TRBD2	TRBJ2-5	CSAHTRTSDQETQYF	TGCAGTGCTCACACTCGGACTAGCGACCAAGAGACCCAGTACTTC
TRBV29-1	few	TRBD2	TRBJ2-7	CSAATGTSISEQYF	TGCAGCGCCGCAACCGGGACTAGCATTTCCGAGCAGTACTTC
TRBV12-3/TRBV12-4	medium-sized	NA	TRBJ1-5	CASSFLPGPNQPQHF	TGTGCCAGCAGTTTTCTCCCCGGGCCCAATCAGCCCCAGCATTTT
TRBV7-6	NA	NA	TRBJ1-5	CASSLEQQGPQHF	TGTGCCAGCAGCTTAGAACAACAGGGCCCCCAGCATTTT
TRBV20-1	NA	TRBD2	TRBJ2-5	CSARRLRTSGVQETQYF	TGCAGTGCTAGACGACTCCGAACTAGCGGTGTACAAGAGACCCAGTACTTC
TRBV7-6	few	NA	TRBJ1-5	CASSSSENQPQHF	TGTGCCAGCAGCTCCTCAGAAAATCAGCCCCAGCATTTT
TRBV7-9	NA	NA	TRBJ1-2	CASSFLSNYGYTF	TGTGCCAGCAGCTTCCTGAGTAACTATGGCTACACCTTC
TRBV6-1	few	TRBD2	TRBJ2-3	CASGAGGPHTDTQYF	TGTGCCAGCGGAGCGGGGGGGCCACACACAGATACGCAGTATTTT
TRBV3-1	NA	NA	TRBJ1-1	CASSQNFYRGAMNTEAFF	TGTGCCAGCAGCCAAAACTTCTATAGGGGGGCGATGAACACTGAAGCTTTCTTT
TRBV18	NA	NA	TRBJ2-1	CASSPRTSGDEQFF	TGTGCCAGCTCACCGCGTACTAGTGGGGATGAGCAGTTCTTC
TRBV6-5	few	NA	TRBJ1-2	CASRPTQGGYTF	TGTGCCAGCAGGCCTACCCAGGGTGGCTACACCTTC
TRBV5-4	few	TRBD2	TRBJ2-2	CASSSTSANTGELFF	TGTGCCAGCAGCTCGACTAGCGCCAACACCGGGGAGCTGTTTTTT
TRBV4-2	NA	NA	TRBJ2-2	CASSRANGDNTGELFF	TGTGCCAGCAGCAGGGCGAATGGGGATAACACCGGGGAGCTGTTTTTT